The 26 T cell receptor beta chains listed next were all sequenced from one sample in a study of beta chain features in type 1 diabetes. General observations from the study: People with Type 1 diabetes carried modestly yet significantly shorter TCRB CDR3s in all four CD4+ subsets.

No antigen has been assigned to these receptors. Sequenced material consisted of expressed TCRB transcripts (all of the isolated RNA was reverse transcribed). Profiled with immunoSEQ multiplex PCR; TCRdb holds only in-frame clones, not every one. The table shows roughly 160,000 clones, with approximately 8% occurring only once. Source material: central memory CD4+ T cells from blood. The receptors here all came from a man between 18 and 29 years old with type 1 diabetes.

This rearrangement joins TRBV5-1 to TRBJ1-1; TRBD1 might be the D (5 bases). V was trimmed by 3 bases and J by 1 base, leaving 10 bases between them. The CDR3 runs 14 residues. CDR1 is SGHRS and CDR2 is YFSETQ in the germline V gene. CDR3 DNA sequence: TGCGCCAGCAGCTCCCAGGGAACGAACACTGAAGCTTTCTTT. It translates to CASSSQGTNTEAFF.

This chain connects TRBV28 to TRBJ2-1, with 14 bases aligning to TRBD2. V lost 5 bases to trimming and J lost 6 bases; unmatched junction nucleotides: 9. Looked up from germline, CDR1 is MDHEN and CDR2 is SYDVKM. The CDR3 is made up of 17 amino acids. The CDR3 protein is CASSLGTSGRFINEQFF. CDR3 DNA: TGTGCCAGCAGTCTCGGGACTAGCGGGAGATTTATCAATGAGCAGTTCTTC.

This clone was found a few times. The V call is TRBV27, the J call TRBJ1-6; TRBD1 aligns across 9 bases. Germline loops: CDR1 MNHEY, CDR2 SMNVEV (reference sequence). CDR3 length equals 14 residues. V shed 2 bases and J 10 bases; nucleotides not matched to a gene: 3. CDR3 protein: CASSLGTGSSPLHF. Written as DNA, the CDR3 is TGTGCCAGCAGTTTAGGGACAGGGAGCTCACCCCTCCACTTT.

The rearrangement uses TRBV29-1 and TRBJ2-3; 8 positions match TRBD2. Trimming took 7 bases from V and 2 from J; bases not matched to a gene: 5. CDR3 length: 13 residues. From germline, CDR1 is SQVTM and CDR2 ANQGSEA. CDR3 in DNA: TGCAGCGCACGGGGGGGCGCCACAGATACGCAGTATTTT. As protein: CSARGGATDTQYF.

The rearrangement uses TRBV18 and TRBJ2-5; the match to TRBD2 covers 13 bases. The CDR3 loop spans 16 amino acids. With 3 bases clipped from V and 0 bases from J, the junction kept 1 base outside the gene matches. The germline V gene encodes CDR1 KGHSH and CDR2 LQKENI. DNA for the CDR3: TGTGCCAGCTCACCCGGGACTAGCGGGGACCAAGAGACCCAGTACTTC. Its translation: CASSPGTSGDQETQYF.

The sample holds a few counts of this clone. The genes are TRBV7-2 and TRBJ1-4; 7 positions match TRBD1. This CDR3 spans 14 amino acids. The germline CDR1 and CDR2 sequences are SGHTA and FQGNSA. V was clipped by 5 bases and J by 3 bases; unmatched bases: 3. The CDR3 loop reads CASSRDSSNEKLFF. DNA for the CDR3: TGTGCCAGCAGCCGGGACAGCTCTAATGAAAAACTGTTTTTT.

The table lists this clone with many counts. V and J are TRBV29-1 and TRBJ2-1; possibly TRBD2 for D (7 bases). The V end lost 3 bases, the J end lost 8 bases, and 11 bases lay between the germline ends. CDR3 length: 12 residues. CDR1 is SQVTM, CDR2 ANQGSEA, per germline. DNA of the CDR3: TGCAGCGTTGACCGCGGGGGCGATGAGCAGTTCTTC. This gives the protein CSVDRGGDEQFF.

The sample holds a few counts of this clone. The chain links TRBV9 to TRBJ1-4; TRBD1 aligns across 9 bases. V dropped 5 bases and J dropped 8; count of bases not matched to a gene: 13. Germline V gene lookup returns CDR1 SGDLS and CDR2 YYNGEE. The CDR3 has 16 residues. CDR3 sequence reads: CASSSGPGQGGEKLFF. The CDR3, as DNA: TGTGCCAGCAGTAGCGGTCCGGGACAGGGTGGAGAAAAACTGTTTTTT.

This clone came up a few times. CDR3: CASSFYTGTEQETQYF. The CDR3, as DNA: TGTGCCAGCAGCTTCTACACCGGGACAGAGCAAGAGACCCAGTACTTC. This chain links TRBV5-8 with TRBJ2-5; 7 bases align to TRBD1. Germline CDR1 SGHTS, CDR2 YDEGEE. This CDR3 has 16 residues. The junction had 9 bases not matched to a gene; V was cut back by 2 bases and J by 2 bases.

The V gene is TRBV7-9, the J gene TRBJ1-2; possible D gene TRBD1, 6 bases. Per germline, CDR1 SEHNR and CDR2 FQNEAQ (reference sequence). The CDR3 is 14 amino acids. V lost 5 bases, J lost 4 bases, and 14 bases lay in between. The CDR3 is CASSPSRGGYGYTF. In DNA form, the CDR3 reads TGTGCCAGCAGCCCGAGCAGGGGCGGCTATGGCTACACCTTC.

The CDR3 DNA reads TGTGCCAGCAGCCAAAGAGGGCGGGGGACTGAAGCTTTCTTT. This encodes CASSQRGRGTEAFF. This chain connects TRBV14 to TRBJ1-1; D perhaps matches TRBD1 (5 bases). This CDR3 region has 14 residues. Per germline, CDR1 SGHDN and CDR2 FVKESK. The V gene lost 2 bases and the J gene lost 5 bases, with 12 bases spanning the gap. Full variable domain (rest looked up from reference TRBV14 and TRBJ1-1): EAGVTQFPSHSVIEKGQTVTLRCDPISGHDNLYWYRRVMGKEIKFLLHFVKESKQDESGMPNNRFLAERTGGTYSTLKVQPAELEDSGVYFCASSQRGRGTEAFFGQGTRLTVV.

The rearrangement links TRBV6-6 to TRBJ2-7; TRBD2 aligns across 9 bases. The V gene's germline CDR1 is MNHNY and CDR2 SVGAGI (reference sequence). J was trimmed by 4 bases and V by 2 bases; bases with no gene match: 6. This CDR3 comprises 15 residues. This chain's CDR3 is CASSYGGSGSYEQYF. The CDR3 nucleotides are TGTGCCAGCAGTTACGGGGGTAGCGGGAGTTACGAGCAGTACTTC.

CDR3 sequence: CASSVAGGLYNEQFF. In DNA form, the CDR3 reads TGTGCCAGCAGCGTAGCGGGGGGGCTTTACAATGAGCAGTTCTTC. The chain recombines TRBV9 with TRBJ2-1, with 8 bases matching TRBD2. After removal of 0 bases from V and 4 bases from J, the junction contained 3 bases not matched to a gene. This CDR3 has 15 residues. Germline CDR1 and CDR2: SGDLS and YYNGEE. Using reference TRBV9 and TRBJ2-1 for the parts outside the CDR3, the full variable domain is DSGVTQTPKHLITATGQRVTLRCSPRSGDLSVYWYQQSLDQGLQFLIQYYNGEERAKGNILERFSAQQFPDLHSELNLSSLELGDSALYFCASSVAGGLYNEQFFGPGTRLTVL.

The chain carries TRBV7-2 and TRBJ2-1, with a tentative D call TRBD1 (6 bases). Trimming pared 6 bases from V and 4 bases from J, leaving 16 bases between. Per germline, CDR1 SGHTA and CDR2 FQGNSA. This CDR3 contains 15 residues. CDR3 in amino acids: CASRFDRQEYNEQFF. The DNA of the CDR3 is TGTGCCAGCAGATTCGACAGGCAGGAATACAATGAGCAGTTCTTC. The entire variable domain, with the rest obtained from reference TRBV7-2 and TRBJ2-1, is as follows: GAGVSQSPSNKVTEKGKDVELRCDPISGHTALYWYRQSLGQGLEFLIYFQGNSAPDKSGLPSDRFSAERTGGSVSTLTIQRTQQEDSAVYLCASRFDRQEYNEQFFGPGTRLTVL.

The chain employs TRBV25-1 and TRBJ2-7; the match to TRBD2 covers 7 bases. Germline V lookup: CDR1 MGHDK, CDR2 SYGVNS. The V and J ends lost 4 bases and 2 bases, in that order; junction bases with no gene match: 5. CDR3 size: 14 residues. CDR3 protein: CASSGRDYPYEQYF. CDR3 DNA: TGTGCCAGCAGTGGCCGGGACTATCCCTACGAGCAGTACTTC.

V usage is TRBV11-2 and J usage is TRBJ2-5; tentatively, D is TRBD2 (6 bases). The V end was cut by 5 bases, the J end by 1 base, with 14 bases between. In germline, CDR1 is SGHAT, CDR2 FQNNGV. This CDR3 is 15 amino acids long. Here the CDR3 DNA reads TGTGCCAGCAGCCCGTTGGCGGGGATCCAAGAGACCCAGTACTTC. Translated: CASSPLAGIQETQYF.

This rearrangement joins TRBV6-1 to TRBJ2-3; the D is unclear. CDR3 size: 12 residues. Germline values: CDR1 MNHNS, CDR2 SASEGT. V dropped 6 bases and J dropped 6 bases, with 10 bases sitting between them. CDR3 protein: CASRFGPDTQYF. The DNA of the CDR3 is TGTGCCAGCAGGTTCGGTCCGGATACGCAGTATTTT.

This clone was counted a few times. The chain is built from TRBV28 and TRBJ2-5; D unresolved. This CDR3 region has 12 residues. Trimming left V 2 bases short and J 2 bases short, with 3 bases between. CDR1 and CDR2 (germline): MDHEN, SYDVKM. In DNA, the CDR3 is TGTGCCAGCAGTTTAGTACAAGAGACCCAGTACTTC. As protein: CASSLVQETQYF.

V is TRBV28 and J is TRBJ2-1, with a possible D match to TRBD1 (5 bases). Germline CDR1 reads MDHEN; CDR2 reads SYDVKM. The V and J ends lost 1 base and 14 bases respectively, with 15 bases between them. The CDR3 runs to 13 residues. CDR3 DNA: TGTGCCAGCAGTTTATCAGGGCGAGCAAATAAGTTCTTC. Translating gives CASSLSGRANKFF. The whole variable domain, filled in from reference TRBV28 and TRBJ2-1, reads DVKVTQSSRYLVKRTGEKVFLECVQDMDHENMFWYRQDPGLGLRLIYFSYDVKMKEKGDIPEGYSVSREKKERFSLILESASTNQTSMYLCASSLSGRANKFFGPGTRLTVL.

The V call is TRBV7-2, the J call TRBJ2-2; D perhaps matches TRBD2 (5 bases). Trimming pared 2 bases from V and 6 bases from J, leaving 10 bases between. Germline V gene sequence: CDR1 SGHTA, CDR2 FQGNSA. CDR3 size: 14 residues. As DNA, the CDR3 is TGTGCCAGCAGCTTAATCATCGGGGCCGGGGAGCTGTTTTTT. Translating gives CASSLIIGAGELFF.

This clone has only a few counts. The chain carries TRBV5-4 and TRBJ1-4; 7 positions match TRBD1. Unmatched junction bases numbered 7, after V lost 4 bases and J lost 7 bases. The germline gives CDR1 SGHNT, CDR2 YYREEE (reference sequence). The CDR3 loop spans 14 amino acids. The CDR3 reads CASSGTGESEKLFF. The CDR3 coding sequence is TGTGCCAGCAGCGGAACAGGGGAGAGTGAAAAACTGTTTTTT.

This chain joins TRBV15 and TRBJ1-4, with 9 bases identical to TRBD1. This CDR3 has 17 residues. Unmatched junction bases numbered 6, after V lost 0 bases and J lost 4 bases. In germline, CDR1 is LNHNV, CDR2 YYDKDF (reference sequence). The CDR3 DNA sequence: TGTGCCACCAGCAGAGATTTGGGGACAGGGATTAATGAAAAACTGTTTTTT. Encoded protein: CATSRDLGTGINEKLFF.

This clone was detected only a few times. The CDR3 sequence is CASSETGVYGYTF. CDR3 DNA sequence: TGTGCCAGCAGTGAGACAGGGGTTTACGGCTACACCTTC. J is TRBJ1-2 and V is TRBV2; 8 positions match TRBD1. V was clipped by 3 bases and J by 8 bases; unmatched bases: 5. Germline CDR1 reads SNHLY; CDR2 reads FYNNEI. CDR3 length equals 13 residues.

The chain uses TRBV5-1 and TRBJ2-7; 10 bases align to TRBD1. Per the germline V gene, CDR1 is SGHRS and CDR2 is YFSETQ. V shed 0 bases, J shed 0 bases, and the junction held 3 bases outside the gene matches. This CDR3 contains 16 residues. In DNA, the CDR3 is TGCGCCAGCAGCTTGGGGTGGACAGGGGGCTCCTACGAGCAGTACTTC. Its protein is CASSLGWTGGSYEQYF. The entire variable domain, with the rest obtained from reference TRBV5-1 and TRBJ2-7, is as follows: KAGVTQTPRYLIKTRGQQVTLSCSPISGHRSVSWYQQTPGQGLQFLFEYFSETQRNKGNFPGRFSGRQFSNSRSEMNVSTLELGDSALYLCASSLGWTGGSYEQYFGPGTRLTVT.

This clone was detected a few times. The chain is built from TRBV30 and TRBJ1-4; 7 nucleotides agree with TRBD1. This CDR3 has 14 residues. In germline, CDR1 is GTSNPN, CDR2 SVGIG (reference sequence). V was pared by 3 bases and J by 3 bases, with 4 bases of the junction left unmatched. This chain's CDR3 is CAWSRDSSNEKLFF. In DNA, the CDR3 is TGTGCCTGGAGCCGGGACAGTTCTAATGAAAAACTGTTTTTT. Drawing the rest from reference TRBV30 and TRBJ1-4, the complete variable domain is SQTIHQWPATLVQPVGSPLSLECTVEGTSNPNLYWYRQAAGRGLQLLFYSVGIGQISSEVPQNLSASRPQDRQFILSSKKLLLSDSGFYLCAWSRDSSNEKLFFGSGTQLSVL.

The rearrangement uses TRBV5-1 and TRBJ2-3, with D perhaps TRBD1 (6 bases). This CDR3 comprises 13 residues. CDR1 is SGHRS, CDR2 YFSETQ, per germline. V was shortened by 4 bases and J by 1 base, with 7 bases between the two germline ends. The chain's CDR3 is CASSRTGTDTQYF. The CDR3 coding sequence is TGCGCCAGCAGCCGGACAGGCACAGATACGCAGTATTTT.